The 5 T cell receptor beta chains presented below share a single source sample, sequenced in a study of blood T cells in healthy people across ages. Through a sample-barcoded 5' primer and a J-beta primer mix, a second PCR was run for roughly 6 to 11 cycles. TCRdb reprocessed the 5' RACE reads via MiXCR and lists one record per CDR3 protein. Of about 650,000 distinct CDR3 sequences listed, more than 45% were seen once; the top ten hold roughly 13%. Sequencing input: blood. Source of these receptors: a woman older than 75 in good health.

The chain combines TRBV9 with TRBJ1-3, with 8 nucleotides matching TRBD1. V lost 0 bases and J lost 4; bases outside the gene matches: 6. The CDR3 covers 16 residues. CDR1 and CDR2 (germline): SGDLS, YYNGEE. The CDR3 is CASSVATQGAGNTIYF. The CDR3 coding sequence is TGTGCCAGCAGCGTAGCTACGCAGGGGGCAGGAAACACCATATATTTT.

This chain joins TRBV20-1 and TRBJ2-4; 8 positions match TRBD2. The J call may be in error: the DNA end matches TRBJ2-7 better. Germline V gene lookup returns CDR1 DFQATT and CDR2 SNEGSKA (reference sequence). This CDR3 is built from 17 residues. CDR3 amino acids: CSASQRGRKTPSYEQYF. CDR3 bases: TGCAGTGCTTCCCAGCGGGGGAGAAAGACCCCCTCCTACGAGCAGTACTTC.

This chain links TRBV6-6 with TRBJ2-5, with 10 bases that match TRBD1. The germline V gene encodes CDR1 MNHNY and CDR2 SVGAGI (reference sequence). V was clipped by 6 bases and J by 2 bases; unmatched bases: 9. The CDR3 length is 16 residues. CDR3 loop: CASRPDRGRGQETQYF. CDR3 in DNA: TGTGCCAGCAGGCCCGACAGGGGGCGAGGGCAAGAGACCCAGTACTTC.

This chain joins TRBV12-5 and TRBJ2-3; possible D gene TRBD1, 6 bases. The V end lost 5 bases, the J end lost 0 bases, and 12 bases lay between the germline ends. The germline V gene encodes CDR1 LGHNT and CDR2 FRNRAP. The CDR3 has 15 amino acids. The CDR3 sequence is CASGTGQTSTDTQYF. The CDR3 nucleotides are TGTGCTAGTGGTACCGGACAGACTAGCACAGATACGCAGTATTTT.

This clonotype has only a few counts. The rearrangement joins TRBV29-1 to TRBJ2-5; 12 nucleotides agree with TRBD2. This CDR3 contains 15 residues. The germline V gene has CDR1 SQVTM and CDR2 ANQGSEA. With 7 bases clipped from V and 11 bases from J, the junction kept 17 bases outside the gene matches. The CDR3 here is CSAQRLAGGPNEQYF. The CDR3 bases are TGCAGCGCCCAACGTCTAGCGGGAGGGCCCAATGAGCAGTACTTC.